This T cell receptor (beta chain) is from a study of T cell changes during pregnancy in multiple sclerosis. Germline trimming cut 4 bases from V and 4 bases from J; bases unmatched to any gene: 4. CDR1 is SGHRS, CDR2 YFSETQ, per germline. CDR3 length equals 15 residues. Assay used: immunoSEQ multiplex PCR; TCRdb lists only in-frame clones, some missing. The sample contains about 59,000 clones, about 90% of which appear only once. In this sample, this clone turned up once. The sample contains more than one DNA sequence encoding this CDR3. This TCR came from a female donor with multiple sclerosis, enrolled in a pregnancy study. Sequenced here: peripheral blood, sampled in the first trimester of pregnancy. The chain combines TRBV5-1 with TRBJ2-1; 11 nucleotides line up with TRBD2. CDR3: CASSHGTSGYNEQFF. CDR3 in DNA: TGCGCCAGCAGCCACGGGACTAGCGGATACAATGAGCAGTTCTTC.